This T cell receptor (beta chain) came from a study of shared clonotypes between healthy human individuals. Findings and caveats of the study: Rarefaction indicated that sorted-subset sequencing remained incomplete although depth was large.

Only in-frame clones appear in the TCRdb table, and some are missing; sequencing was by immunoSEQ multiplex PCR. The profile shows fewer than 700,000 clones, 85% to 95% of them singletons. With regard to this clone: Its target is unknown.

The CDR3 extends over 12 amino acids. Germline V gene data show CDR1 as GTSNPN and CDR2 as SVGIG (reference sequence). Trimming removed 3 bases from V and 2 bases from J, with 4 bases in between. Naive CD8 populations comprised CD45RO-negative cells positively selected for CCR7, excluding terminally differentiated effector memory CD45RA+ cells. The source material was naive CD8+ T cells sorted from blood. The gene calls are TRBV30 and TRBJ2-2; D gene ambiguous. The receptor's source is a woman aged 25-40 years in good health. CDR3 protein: CAWRSNTGELFF. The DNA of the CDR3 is TGTGCCTGGAGGTCCAACACCGGGGAGCTGTTTTTT.